Below, 17 T cell receptor beta chains from the same sample are listed, as sequenced in a study of cytomegalovirus exposure and HLA in healthy donors. 60 Vbeta and 13 Jbeta primers were used in PCR. Clones were sequenced by immunoSEQ multiplex PCR, and TCRdb holds only the in-frame ones, with some missing. This sample contains tens of thousands of clones. Sequences were obtained from PBMCs. These receptors were obtained from a woman in her fifties or sixties in good health and CMV-seronegative.

The chain carries TRBV28 and TRBJ1-3; possibly TRBD1 for D (6 bases). This CDR3 spans 15 amino acids. In germline, CDR1 is MDHEN, CDR2 SYDVKM. V gave up 7 bases and J gave up 2 bases, with 15 bases separating them. CDR3 amino acids: CASNTDSSAGNTIYF. The CDR3 nucleotides are TGTGCCAGCAATACGGACAGCTCGGCTGGAAACACCATATATTTT.

The chain has TRBV30 and TRBJ1-2; the D is unclear. The CDR3 covers 12 residues. The germline V and J ends were trimmed by 4 bases and 7 bases, with 13 bases remaining between them. Looked up from germline, CDR1 is GTSNPN and CDR2 is SVGIG (reference sequence). CDR3: CAWTCFKSGYTF. CDR3 DNA: TGTGCCTGGACATGCTTTAAGAGTGGCTACACCTTC.

The genes are TRBV2 and TRBJ1-4; TRBD1 matches at 7 bases. Germline assignment: CDR1 SNHLY and CDR2 FYNNEI. This CDR3 spans 14 amino acids. V was pared by 6 bases and J by 1 base, with 2 bases of the junction left unmatched. The CDR3 is CASSNRGTNEKLFF. CDR3 bases: TGTGCCAGCAGCAACAGGGGAACTAATGAAAAACTGTTTTTT.

V gene TRBV20-1 combines with J gene TRBJ2-5; D uncertain. V lost 1 base to trimming and J lost 5 bases, with 5 bases between them. Germline values: CDR1 DFQATT, CDR2 SNEGSKA (reference sequence). The CDR3 sequence is 11 residues long. The DNA for the CDR3 is TGCAGTGCTAGAGTTGAGGAGACCCAGTACTTC. It encodes CSARVEETQYF.

The chain links TRBV7-6 to TRBJ1-1, with 7 bases lining up with TRBD1. The ends lost 3 bases at V and 5 bases at J; junction bases unmatched: 6. CDR3 size: 14 residues. Germline V CDR1 and CDR2: SGHVS, FNYEAQ. The CDR3 spells CASSFEGAGTEAFF. The CDR3 DNA reads TGTGCCAGCAGCTTTGAGGGGGCAGGAACTGAAGCTTTCTTT.

This sequence joins TRBV5-4 and TRBJ2-5, with 10 bases lining up with TRBD2. The V gene's germline CDR1 is SGHNT and CDR2 YYREEE (reference sequence). CDR3 length equals 15 residues. The J segment lost 5 bases and the V segment lost 4 bases, leaving 8 bases of the junction unmatched. The CDR3 spells CASSSRLAGEETQYF. CDR3 DNA sequence: TGTGCCAGCAGCAGCCGACTAGCGGGCGAGGAGACCCAGTACTTC.

The chain uses TRBV5-1 and TRBJ2-3; D might be TRBD2 (5 bases). V gave up 2 bases and J gave up 2 bases, with 6 bases separating them. The V gene's germline CDR1 is SGHRS and CDR2 YFSETQ. The CDR3 is made up of 13 amino acids. Here the CDR3 reads CASSFRDTDTQYF. CDR3 in DNA: TGCGCCAGCAGCTTCCGGGACACAGATACGCAGTATTTT.

The chain carries TRBV4-3 and TRBJ2-3; TRBD2 agrees at 10 bases. Trimming removed 3 bases from V and 0 bases from J; junction bases left unmatched: 3. CDR1 and CDR2 from the germline V gene are LGHNA and YSLEER. This CDR3 has 16 residues. The CDR3: CASSHQTSGSTDTQYF. DNA for the CDR3: TGCGCCAGCAGCCATCAGACTAGCGGGAGCACAGATACGCAGTATTTT.

The rearrangement uses TRBV7-2 and TRBJ2-4, with 8 bases lining up with TRBD2. Germline V gives CDR1 SGHTA, CDR2 FQGNSA. There are 15 residues in the CDR3. Losses at the gene ends were 5 bases for V and 6 bases for J; bases not matched to a gene: 9. The CDR3 sequence is CASSPPGLEPNIQYF. The CDR3 DNA follows: TGTGCCAGCAGCCCGCCGGGACTAGAGCCAAACATTCAGTACTTC.

The V and J genes are TRBV27 and TRBJ2-3, with D unclear. V lost 2 bases and J 7 bases, leaving 10 bases between the germline ends. Looked up from germline, CDR1 is MNHEY and CDR2 is SMNVEV (reference sequence). This CDR3 is built from 13 residues. Written as DNA, the CDR3 is TGTGCCAGCAGTTTAAGACTTGGATATACGCAGTATTTT. It yields the protein CASSLRLGYTQYF.

This chain uses TRBV4-1 with TRBJ2-7; 7 nucleotides match TRBD2. Trimming removed 2 bases from V and 11 bases from J; junction bases left unmatched: 12. Germline V gene sequence: CDR1 MGHRA, CDR2 YSYEKL. The CDR3 runs 14 residues. CDR3 nucleotides: TGCGCCAGCAGCCAAACTAGCGAGGTTGTTTCGAAGTACTTC. As protein: CASSQTSEVVSKYF.

The V gene is TRBV15, the J gene TRBJ1-5; TRBD1 matches at 9 bases. V was pared by 1 base and J by 2 bases, with 3 bases of the junction left unmatched. This CDR3 has 16 residues. Per the germline V gene, CDR1 is LNHNV and CDR2 is YYDKDF (reference sequence). The DNA for the CDR3 is TGTGCCACCAGCAGAGGACAGGGGGGAGGCAATCAGCCCCAGCATTTT. It specifies CATSRGQGGGNQPQHF.

The CDR3 reads CASSSSLAGGENEQFF. Here the CDR3 DNA reads TGTGCCAGCAGCTCCTCGCTAGCGGGAGGCGAGAATGAGCAGTTCTTC. This chain links TRBV7-2 with TRBJ2-1, with 11 bases fitting TRBD2. V lost 4 bases to trimming and J lost 7 bases; unmatched junction nucleotides: 9. The CDR3 has 16 residues. The germline CDR1 and CDR2 sequences are SGHTA and FQGNSA.

V and J are TRBV7-2 and TRBJ1-3; no clear D gene. The CDR3 extends over 15 amino acids. Trimming cost V 6 bases and J 4 bases, with 16 bases left between them. CDR1 is SGHTA and CDR2 is FQGNSA in the germline V gene. The CDR3 reads CASSPQAGSGNTIYF. The DNA of the CDR3 is TGTGCCAGCAGTCCTCAAGCGGGCAGCGGAAACACCATATATTTT.

V and J are TRBV9 and TRBJ2-5; D is perhaps TRBD1 (6 bases). Germline CDR1 and CDR2: SGDLS and YYNGEE. V lost 2 bases and J 1 base, leaving 9 bases between the germline ends. The CDR3 loop spans 14 amino acids. CDR3 region: CASSVQGFQETQYF. Here the CDR3 DNA reads TGTGCCAGCAGCGTTCAGGGGTTCCAAGAGACCCAGTACTTC.

The chain has TRBV28 and TRBJ1-2; D remains ambiguous. This CDR3 is 13 amino acids long. Trimming left V 5 bases short and J 1 base short, with 8 bases between. The germline V gene has CDR1 MDHEN and CDR2 SYDVKM. CDR3 loop: CASSETNNYGYTF. CDR3 DNA: TGTGCCAGCAGTGAGACTAATAACTATGGCTACACCTTC.

The rearrangement uses TRBV5-1 and TRBJ1-2; 7 nucleotides agree with TRBD1. The CDR3 has 14 amino acids. Unmatched junction bases numbered 5, after V lost 0 bases and J lost 6 bases. The germline CDR1 and CDR2 sequences are SGHRS and YFSETQ. For the CDR3, the DNA is TGCGCCAGCAGCTTGGGACAGGGTGTCCATGGCTACACCTTC. Amino acid sequence: CASSLGQGVHGYTF.